The clone carrying this T cell receptor beta chain was detected only a few times. This entry is derived from a study of T cell responses to AZD1222 COVID-19 vaccine. TCRdb's copy holds only in-frame clones and misses some; the assay was immunoSEQ multiplex PCR. The sample includes some 150,000 clones, 80% to 95% of them seen just once. The CDR3 is 15 amino acids. Germline loops: CDR1 MRHNA, CDR2 SNTAGT. Trimming took 5 bases from V and 3 from J; bases not matched to a gene: 4. This TCR was recovered from an adult who received the AZD1222 COVID-19 vaccine. The input for sequencing was peripheral blood, taken 28 days after the second AZD1222 dose. The rearrangement joins TRBV6-4 to TRBJ2-1; 10 bases match TRBD2. The CDR3 DNA is TGTGCCAGCAGTACCGGGACTAGCGACTACAATGAGCAGTTCTTC. Translation gives CASSTGTSDYNEQFF.